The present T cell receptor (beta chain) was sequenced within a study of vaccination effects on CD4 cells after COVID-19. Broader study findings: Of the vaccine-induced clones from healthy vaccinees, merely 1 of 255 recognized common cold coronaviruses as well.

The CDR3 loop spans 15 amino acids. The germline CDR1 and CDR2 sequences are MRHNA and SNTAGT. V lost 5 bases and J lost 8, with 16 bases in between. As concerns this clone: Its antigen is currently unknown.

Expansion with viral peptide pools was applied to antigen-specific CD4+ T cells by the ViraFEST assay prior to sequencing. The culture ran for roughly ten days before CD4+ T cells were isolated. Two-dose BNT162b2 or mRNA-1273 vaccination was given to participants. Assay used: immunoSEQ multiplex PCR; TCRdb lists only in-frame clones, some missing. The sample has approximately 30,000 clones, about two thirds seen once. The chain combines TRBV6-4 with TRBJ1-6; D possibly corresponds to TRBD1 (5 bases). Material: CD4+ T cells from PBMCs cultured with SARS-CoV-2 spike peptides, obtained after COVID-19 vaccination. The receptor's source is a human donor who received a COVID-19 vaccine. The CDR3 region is CASSPRSGGDSPLHF. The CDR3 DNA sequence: TGTGCCAGCAGTCCTCGCTCTGGGGGGGATTCACCCCTCCACTTT.